These 22 T cell receptor beta chains came from one sample sequenced in a study of molecular identifiers for immune sequencing clone quantification. TCRdb re-derived calls from the PCR reads in MiXCR, one entry per CDR3 protein. The table lists hundreds of thousands of distinct CDR3 sequences, less than 20% of them singletons. Sample: naive CD8+ T cells from blood, with Jurkat cell RNA spiked in. Subset in this sample: FACS-sorted CD8+CD4-CCR7+CD45RA+ naive T cells. These receptors all stem from a human donor in good health. Some libraries in this study had Jurkat cell RNA spiked in.

This clonotype appeared many times. This chain links TRBV11-2 with TRBJ2-1; 7 bases are shared with TRBD2. V was clipped by 3 bases and J by 0 bases; unmatched bases: 11. The CDR3 runs 18 residues. Germline assignment: CDR1 SGHAT and CDR2 FQNNGV. CDR3 sequence (DNA): TGTGCCAGCAGCTTTGGTGGGGGACTAAAGAGCTCCTACAATGAGCAGTTCTTC. Its translation is CASSFGGGLKSSYNEQFF.

Here the CDR3 DNA reads TGTGCCAGCAGTTTTGGAAGTATGAACACGGCCAACGTCCTGACTTTC. Translation: CASSFGSMNTANVLTF. The rearrangement joins TRBV12-3 or TRBV12-4 to TRBJ2-6; D is undetermined. V shed 3 bases and J shed 6 bases, with 15 bases lying between them. The CDR3 sequence is 16 residues long.

To note about this clonotype: Compared with germline, one end of the junction differs, possibly owing to a read error. This rearrangement joins TRBV7-9 to TRBJ2-6; D is ambiguous. CDR3 length: 19 residues. CDR1 and CDR2 from the germline V gene are SEHNR and FQNEAQ (reference sequence). CDR3 coding DNA: TGTGCCAGCGGCTTACTCCCCCTGGCAGCCAACTCTGGGGCCAACGTCCTGACTTTC. It encodes CASGLLPLAANSGANVLTF.

Points on this clonotype: A much larger clone lies a single base off, so this may be a read error. The chain joins TRBV4-3 to TRBJ2-5, with D maybe TRBD2 (6 bases). The CDR3 length is 15 residues. In germline, CDR1 is LGHNA, CDR2 YSLEER. CDR3 sequence: CASSQDAWGVETQCF. The CDR3 region has the DNA TGCGCCAGCAGCCAAGACGCTTGGGGGGTTGAGACCCAGTGCTTC.

This clonotype was counted ten times or more. The chain couples TRBV19 to TRBJ2-3; D not certain. Germline CDR1 and CDR2: LNHDA and SQIVND (reference sequence). V dropped 2 bases and J dropped 3 bases, with 6 bases sitting between them. The CDR3 is 13 residues long. The CDR3 here is CASSITPTDTQYF. The CDR3 DNA sequence: TGTGCCAGTAGTATAACCCCTACAGATACGCAGTATTTT.

This clonotype has ten or more counts. The gene calls are TRBV11-2 and TRBJ2-3; D gene ambiguous. V was shortened by 0 bases and J by 2 bases, with 9 bases between the two germline ends. Germline lookup yields CDR1 SGHAT and CDR2 FQNNGV. The CDR3 runs 15 residues. The CDR3 DNA sequence: TGTGCCAGCAGCTTAGAGGGCACCCCCACAGATACGCAGTATTTT. It yields the protein CASSLEGTPTDTQYF.

This clonotype was recorded at least ten times. V usage is TRBV19 and J usage is TRBJ2-1; D call uncertain. This CDR3 has 15 residues. Germline assignment: CDR1 LNHDA and CDR2 SQIVND (reference sequence). V lost 3 bases and J lost 3, with 12 bases in between. CDR3 in DNA: TGTGCCAGTAGTATGGCGGAGAGGAGCTACAATGAGCAGTTCTTC. Amino acid sequence: CASSMAERSYNEQFF.

This clonotype showed up many times. The gene calls are TRBV6-6 and TRBJ2-7; either TRBD1 or TRBD2 may fit D (5 bases each). V was trimmed by 6 bases and J by 4 bases, leaving 16 bases between them. The germline gives CDR1 MNHNY, CDR2 SVGAGI (reference sequence). This CDR3 spans 14 amino acids. CDR3: CASSKGMRVYEQYF. The CDR3 coding sequence is TGTGCCAGCAGCAAGGGGATGAGGGTATACGAGCAGTACTTC.

This clonotype was recorded a few times. The chain has TRBV12-3 or TRBV12-4 and TRBJ2-2; D perhaps matches TRBD1 (6 bases). This CDR3 spans 22 amino acids. Between the trimmed V and J ends, which lost 8 bases and 2 bases, there was a span of 36 bases. The CDR3 protein is CASASSGVTIGPGFVNTGELFF. The CDR3 bases are TGTGCCAGCGCCTCCTCAGGGGTCACAATCGGCCCAGGCTTCGTTAACACCGGGGAGCTGTTTTTT.

This clonotype was observed at least ten times. The chain carries TRBV2 and TRBJ2-6, with D perhaps matching TRBD1 (6 bases). Germline V gene data show CDR1 as SNHLY and CDR2 as FYNNEI. Trimming cost V 7 bases and J 1 base, with 17 bases left between them. The CDR3 is 17 residues long. The CDR3 loop reads CASTGTSSISGANVLTF. CDR3 in DNA: TGTGCCAGCACCGGGACATCTTCTATTTCTGGGGCCAACGTCCTGACTTTC.

This clonotype has ten or more counts. V is TRBV5-1 and J is TRBJ2-2; D possibly uses TRBD1 or TRBD2 (5 bases each). The CDR3 totals 16 residues. Germline values: CDR1 SGHRS, CDR2 YFSETQ. The V end was cut by 0 bases, the J end by 2 bases, with 11 bases between. The DNA of the CDR3 is TGCGCCAGCAGCTTGGAGGCCGGGGCAAACACCGGGGAGCTGTTTTTT. It specifies CASSLEAGANTGELFF.

There are many counts of this clonotype. This chain joins TRBV29-1 and TRBJ1-3; TRBD1 matches 8 bases. The V and J ends lost 4 bases and 4 bases, in that order; junction bases with no gene match: 9. There are 15 residues in the CDR3. Germline CDR1 and CDR2: SQVTM and ANQGSEA. The CDR3 protein is CSVVHPGQEGNTIYF. The CDR3 DNA follows: TGCAGCGTTGTTCATCCGGGACAGGAGGGAAACACCATATATTTT.

Of note for this clonotype: One junction end does not reproduce the germline sequence, and a read error may be involved. CDR3 loop: CASSNLPETGEFF. The DNA of the CDR3 is TGTGCCAGCAGCAACCTTCCGGAGACAGGGGAATTTTTC. The V and J genes are TRBV28 and TRBJ2-7; 8 bases are a match to TRBD1. In germline, CDR1 is MDHEN, CDR2 SYDVKM. This CDR3 is 13 amino acids long. Together with reference TRBV28 and TRBJ2-7, the CDR3 gives the full variable domain: DVKVTQSSRYLVKRTGEKVFLECVQDMDHENMFWYRQDPGLGLRLIYFSYDVKMKEKGDIPEGYSVSREKKERFSLILESASTNQTSMYLCASSNLPETGEFFGPGTRLTVT.

This clonotype was seen many times. V usage is TRBV28 and J usage is TRBJ1-2, with D possibly matching TRBD1 (6 bases). With 2 bases removed from V and 4 bases from J, the gap between germline ends came to 14 bases. Germline V CDR1 and CDR2: MDHEN, SYDVKM. The CDR3 covers 15 residues. The CDR3 region is CASSLLDRRIYGYTF. Here the CDR3 DNA reads TGTGCCAGCAGTTTACTGGACAGAAGAATCTATGGCTACACCTTC.

A few counts support this clonotype. The genes are TRBV27 and TRBJ2-7; D gene uncertain. The CDR3 runs 15 residues. Germline CDR1 and CDR2: MNHEY and SMNVEV (reference sequence). The V end was cut by 3 bases, the J end by 1 base, with 13 bases between. CDR3 nucleotides: TGTGCCAGCAGTTTTGACGGTAATCCTTCCTACGAGCAGTACTTC. Translating gives CASSFDGNPSYEQYF.

This clonotype was seen ten or more times. V is TRBV25-1 and J is TRBJ2-1, with unresolved D. CDR3 length equals 15 residues. Deletions cut 3 bases from V and 0 bases from J, with 9 bases between. From germline, CDR1 is MGHDK and CDR2 SYGVNS. The CDR3 here is CASSDPPSSYNEQFF. Written as DNA, the CDR3 is TGTGCCAGCAGTGACCCCCCGAGCTCCTACAATGAGCAGTTCTTC.

Notes on this clonotype: This sequence may be a read error, since a much larger clone differs from it by one base. J is TRBJ1-5 and V is TRBV30, with D maybe TRBD1 (5 bases). CDR1 and CDR2 (germline): GTSNPN, SVGIG (reference sequence). V lost 2 bases to trimming and J lost 6 bases, with 14 bases between them. The CDR3 totals 14 residues. The chain's CDR3 is CAWSFGGTSQPQHF. CDR3 DNA: TGTGCCTGGAGTTTCGGAGGGACGAGTCAGCCCCAGCATTTT.

The chain employs TRBV6-6 and TRBJ1-1; no reliable D call. The germline CDR1 and CDR2 sequences are MNHNY and SVGAGI (reference sequence). Trimming shortened V by 0 bases and J by 3 bases, and 8 bases separated the two germline ends. The CDR3 contains 14 residues. The CDR3 here is CASSYSFGDTEAFF. CDR3 in DNA: TGTGCCAGCAGTTACTCGTTCGGGGACACTGAAGCTTTCTTT.

The rearrangement links TRBV27 to TRBJ2-7, with D possibly TRBD2 on 5 matching bases. The V end was cut by 2 bases, the J end by 3 bases, with 8 bases between. Germline V gene data show CDR1 as MNHEY and CDR2 as SMNVEV (reference sequence). This CDR3 region has 13 residues. This CDR3 reads CASSLMGDYEQYF. The CDR3 nucleotides read TGTGCCAGCAGTTTAATGGGAGACTACGAGCAGTACTTC.

This clonotype was recorded at least ten times. V gene TRBV29-1 combines with J gene TRBJ2-2; D may correspond to TRBD1 or TRBD2 (5 bases each). The CDR3 runs 13 residues. Per the germline V gene, CDR1 is SQVTM and CDR2 is ANQGSEA. With 6 bases removed from V and 4 bases from J, the gap between germline ends came to 12 bases. CDR3 protein: CSVGTATTGELFF. CDR3 DNA: TGCAGCGTAGGGACGGCGACCACCGGGGAGCTGTTTTTT.

A few counts support this clonotype. V is TRBV4-2 and J is TRBJ2-1, with 9 nucleotides matching TRBD2. V was pared by 4 bases and J by 7 bases, with 11 bases of the junction left unmatched. The CDR3 is 16 amino acids. Germline CDR1 is LGHNA and CDR2 is YNFKEQ. The CDR3 nucleotides read TGTGCCAGCAGCCCTATTAGTGGCGGGAGGGCGAATGAGCAGTTCTTC. Protein sequence: CASSPISGGRANEQFF.

This clonotype has a count of ten or more. This chain uses TRBV20-1 with TRBJ2-3, with 8 bases matching TRBD2. This CDR3 is built from 17 residues. Germline values: CDR1 DFQATT, CDR2 SNEGSKA (reference sequence). The trim removed 3 bases at V and 2 bases at J, leaving 13 bases unmatched. This CDR3 is CSASGGVPSTYTDTQYF. The CDR3 bases are TGCAGTGCTAGCGGGGGGGTCCCCTCAACGTACACAGATACGCAGTATTTT.